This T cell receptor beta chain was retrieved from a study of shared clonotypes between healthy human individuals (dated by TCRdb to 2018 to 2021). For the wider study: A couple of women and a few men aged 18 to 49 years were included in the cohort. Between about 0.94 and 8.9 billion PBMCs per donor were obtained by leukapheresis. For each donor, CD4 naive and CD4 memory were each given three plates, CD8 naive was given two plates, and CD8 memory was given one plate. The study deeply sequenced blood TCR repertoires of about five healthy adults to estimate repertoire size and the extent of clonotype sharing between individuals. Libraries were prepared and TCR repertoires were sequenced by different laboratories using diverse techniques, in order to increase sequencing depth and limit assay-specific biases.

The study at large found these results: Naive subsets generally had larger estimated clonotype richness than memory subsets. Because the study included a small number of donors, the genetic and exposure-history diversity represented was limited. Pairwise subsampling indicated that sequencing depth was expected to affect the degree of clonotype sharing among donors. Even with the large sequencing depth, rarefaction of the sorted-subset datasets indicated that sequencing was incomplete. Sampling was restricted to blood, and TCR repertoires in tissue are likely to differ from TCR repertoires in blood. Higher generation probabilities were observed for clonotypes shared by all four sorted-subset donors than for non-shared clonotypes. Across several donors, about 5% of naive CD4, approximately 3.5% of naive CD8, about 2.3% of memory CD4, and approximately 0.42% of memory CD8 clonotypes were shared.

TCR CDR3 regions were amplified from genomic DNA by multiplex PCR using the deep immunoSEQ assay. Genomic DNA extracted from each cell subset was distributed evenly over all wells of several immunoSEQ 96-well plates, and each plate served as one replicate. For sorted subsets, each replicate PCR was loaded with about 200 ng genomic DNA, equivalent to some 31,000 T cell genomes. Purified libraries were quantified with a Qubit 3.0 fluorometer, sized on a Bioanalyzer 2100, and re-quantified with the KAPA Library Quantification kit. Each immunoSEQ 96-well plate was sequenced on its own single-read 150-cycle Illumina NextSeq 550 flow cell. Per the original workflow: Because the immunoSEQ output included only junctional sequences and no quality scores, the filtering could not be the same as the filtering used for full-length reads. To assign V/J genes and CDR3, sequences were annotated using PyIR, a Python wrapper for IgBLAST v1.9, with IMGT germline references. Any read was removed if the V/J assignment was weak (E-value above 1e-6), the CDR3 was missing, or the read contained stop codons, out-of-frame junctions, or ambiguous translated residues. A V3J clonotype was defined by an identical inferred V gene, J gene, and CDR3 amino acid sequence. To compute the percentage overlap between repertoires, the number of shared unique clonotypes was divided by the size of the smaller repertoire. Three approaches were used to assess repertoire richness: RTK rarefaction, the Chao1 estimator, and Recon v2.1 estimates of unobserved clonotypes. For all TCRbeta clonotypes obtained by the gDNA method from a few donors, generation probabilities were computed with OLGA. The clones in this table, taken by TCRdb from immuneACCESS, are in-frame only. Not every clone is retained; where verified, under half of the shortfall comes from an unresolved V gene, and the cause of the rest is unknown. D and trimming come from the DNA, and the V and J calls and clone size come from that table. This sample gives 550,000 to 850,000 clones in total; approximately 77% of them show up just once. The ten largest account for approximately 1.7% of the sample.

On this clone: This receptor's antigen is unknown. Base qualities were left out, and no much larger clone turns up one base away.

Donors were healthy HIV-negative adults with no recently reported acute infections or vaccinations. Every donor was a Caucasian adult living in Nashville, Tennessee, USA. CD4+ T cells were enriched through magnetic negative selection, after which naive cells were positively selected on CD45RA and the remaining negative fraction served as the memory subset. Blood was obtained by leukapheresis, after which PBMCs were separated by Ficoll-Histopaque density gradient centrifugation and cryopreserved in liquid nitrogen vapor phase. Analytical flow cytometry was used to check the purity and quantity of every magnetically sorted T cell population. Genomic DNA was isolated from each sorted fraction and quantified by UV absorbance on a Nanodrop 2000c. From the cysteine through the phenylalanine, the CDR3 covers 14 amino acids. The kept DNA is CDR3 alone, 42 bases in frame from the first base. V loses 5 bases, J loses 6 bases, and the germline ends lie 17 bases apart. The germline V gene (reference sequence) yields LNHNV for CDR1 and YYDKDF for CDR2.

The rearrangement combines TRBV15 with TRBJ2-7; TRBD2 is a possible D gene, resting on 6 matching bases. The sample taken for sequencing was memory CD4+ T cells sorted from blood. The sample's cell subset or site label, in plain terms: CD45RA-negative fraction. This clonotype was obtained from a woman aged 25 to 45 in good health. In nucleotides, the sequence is TGTGCCACCAGCGAACCGGGACTTTCGGTCGAGCAGTACTTC. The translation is CATSEPGLSVEQYF.